This TCR beta chain was sequenced during a study of T cells in Graves' hyperthyroidism and ophthalmopathy. General study points: Through a model of 13 V-J features, ophthalmopathy was separated from stable hyperthyroidism.

The V and J ends lost 3 bases and 1 base, in that order; junction bases with no gene match: 2. The germline V gene has CDR1 SNHLY and CDR2 FYNNEI. The CDR3 sequence is 16 residues long. The investigators amplified TCR beta CDR3 regions from RNA transcripts. TCR CDR3 underwent first-round RT-PCR with the HTBI primer set. TCRdb used MiXCR to reprocess the multiplex PCR reads, holding one entry per CDR3 protein. The sample comprises roughly 550,000 distinct CDR3 sequences, 15% to 20% of which are singletons, and about 31% rests with the top ten. The sample holds many counts of this clonotype. The antigen remains unidentified. The diagnostic basis comprised clinical symptoms, serum thyroxine and TRAb, thyroid ultrasound and orbital computed tomography.

Sequences were obtained from blood. The rearrangement uses TRBV2 and TRBJ2-4, with TRBD2 identical over 11 bases. The source of this sequence is a woman aged 25-40 years with Graves' ophthalmopathy. The CDR3 nucleotides are TGTGCCAGCAGTGAGACTAGCGGGATGGCCAAAAACATTCAGTACTTC. Its translation is CASSETSGMAKNIQYF.